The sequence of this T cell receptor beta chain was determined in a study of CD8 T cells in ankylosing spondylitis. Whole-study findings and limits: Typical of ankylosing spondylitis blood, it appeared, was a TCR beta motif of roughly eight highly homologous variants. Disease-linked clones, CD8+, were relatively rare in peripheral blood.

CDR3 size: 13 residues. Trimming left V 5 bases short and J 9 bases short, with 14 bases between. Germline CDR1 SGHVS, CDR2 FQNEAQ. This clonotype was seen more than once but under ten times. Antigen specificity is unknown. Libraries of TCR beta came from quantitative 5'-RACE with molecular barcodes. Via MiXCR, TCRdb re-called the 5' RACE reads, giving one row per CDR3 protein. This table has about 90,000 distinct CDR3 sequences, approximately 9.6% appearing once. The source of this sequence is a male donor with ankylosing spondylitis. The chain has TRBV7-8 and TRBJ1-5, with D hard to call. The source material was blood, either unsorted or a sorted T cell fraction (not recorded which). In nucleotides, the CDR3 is TGTGCCAGCAGCCCAGCCGCCGGAGGGCCCCAGCATTTT. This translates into CASSPAAGGPQHF.